This is a list of T cell receptor beta chains from one sample in a study of shared clonotypes between healthy human individuals. The method was immunoSEQ multiplex PCR; TCRdb's version includes in-frame clones alone and lacks a portion of them. The repertoire consists of hundreds of thousands of clones, with about 96% occurring once and the leading ten covering 0.095% to 0.13%. The sample was naive CD8+ T cells sorted from blood. The receptors come from a woman in her twenties or thirties in good health. Each CDR3 is given with its conserved first and last residue.

V gene,J gene,CDR3 protein
TRBV29-1,-,CSVVSEAASGIVPFEQYF
TRBV5-6,TRBJ1-5,CASSLGQGQPQHF
TRBV11-2,TRBJ2-7,CASSLGAYEQYF
TRBV4-1,TRBJ2-3,CASSHFWLTDTQYF
TRBV7-9,TRBJ1-3,CASSLTGPTGNTIYF
TRBV11-2,TRBJ2-4,CASSLGENIQYF
TRBV27,TRBJ2-2,CASSLYGSGELFF
TRBV27,TRBJ1-2,CASSYTPQGAGGYTF
TRBV5-4,TRBJ2-1,CASSQDKNEQFF
TRBV7-3,TRBJ1-1,CASSLYSNTEAFF
TRBV9,TRBJ2-7,CASSIGTSGYYEQYF
TRBV4-2,TRBJ1-2,CASSQDVTNYGYTF
TRBV9,TRBJ2-1,CASSPGTSGYNEQFF
TRBV27,TRBJ2-2,CASSLGQGGTGELFF
TRBV28,TRBJ2-7,CASSPGFYEQYF
TRBV6-1,TRBJ2-7,CASSGTGGYEQYF
TRBV7-9,TRBJ1-2,CASSPTDSPNYGYTF
TRBV5-8,TRBJ2-1,CASSSTGIYNEQFF
TRBV6-1,TRBJ2-1,CASRVRPGQGNEQFF
TRBV19,TRBJ1-4,CAGRQNDNEKLFF
TRBV11-2,TRBJ2-3,CASSGRLAGANTDTQYF
TRBV28,TRBJ2-7,CASSLKASGLRGEQYF
TRBV14,TRBJ2-3,CASSQTGPFGTDTQYF
TRBV5-4,TRBJ2-2,CASSLGGGNGELFF
TRBV10-1,TRBJ1-1,CASSHGQPNTEAFF
TRBV30,TRBJ1-2,CAWSVGAQDNYGYTF
TRBV30,TRBJ2-7,CAWSVQGSEQYF
TRBV29-1,TRBJ1-3,CSVTPGGSGNTIYF
TRBV6-1,TRBJ1-1,CASHVPGVTGGEAFF
TRBV27,TRBJ2-7,CASSSRYHEQYF
TRBV29-1,TRBJ2-5,CSVDQQGEETQYF
TRBV28,TRBJ2-7,CASNRGDRPYEQYF
TRBV30,TRBJ2-5,CAWSDGSGETQYF
TRBV2,TRBJ2-3,CASSGLIITTSTDTQYF
TRBV5-4,TRBJ2-1,CASSLAAEQFF
TRBV5-4,TRBJ2-1,CASSLGTAPNNEQFF
TRBV6-5,TRBJ1-5,CASSYGFQSEPQHF
TRBV7-7,TRBJ2-5,CASSLRRGETQYF
TRBV19,TRBJ1-1,CASSLYRGYTEAFF
TRBV10-3,TRBJ2-1,CAIKGGLFQPGQFF
TRBV11-2,TRBJ1-3,CASSLDLGTPSPSGNTIYF
TRBV4-2,TRBJ2-4,CASSQERAGLIQYF
TRBV27,TRBJ2-2,CASSPNTRKTGELFF
TRBV27,TRBJ1-1,CASSGQGASEAFF
TRBV27,TRBJ1-5,CASSSWDIGQPQHF
TRBV5-1,TRBJ2-7,CASSHSVGQHEQYF
TRBV5-1,TRBJ2-5,CASSPRRIQETQYF
TRBV2,TRBJ1-2,CASRAAPVYGYTF
TRBV15,TRBJ2-5,CATSTGRNQETQYF
TRBV5-4,TRBJ2-5,CASSLSQMETQYF
TRBV7-9,TRBJ1-1,CASSYPGPEAFF